These 8 T cell receptor beta chains were all obtained from the same sample, sequenced in a study of cytomegalovirus exposure and HLA in healthy donors listed by TCRdb under 2017. Receptors were amplified or captured by the immunoSEQ multiplex PCR assay. For the multiplex PCR, a mixture combining 60 forward primers for TCR Vbeta segments and 13 reverse primers for TCR Jbeta segments was used. The clones in this table, taken by TCRdb from immuneACCESS, are in-frame only. Not every clone is retained; where verified, under half of the shortfall comes from an unresolved V gene, and the cause of the rest is unknown. The table held for this sample gives fewer than 110,000 clones. In total, the top ten clones hold 3% to 3.5% of the sample. The sequencing input was PBMCs. Source of these receptors: a man between 35 and 55 years old in good health and CMV-seronegative.

The chain employs TRBV27 and TRBJ1-1, with D perhaps TRBD1 (5 bases). CDR1 is MNHEY and CDR2 is SMNVEV in the germline V gene (reference sequence). The CDR3 runs 13 residues. The V and J ends lost 7 bases and 5 bases respectively, with 14 bases between them. CDR3: CASTYAGGTEAFF. The CDR3, as DNA: TGTGCCAGCACGTATGCCGGGGGTACTGAAGCTTTCTTT.

This rearrangement joins TRBV7-2 to TRBJ1-4; 10 bases are shared with TRBD1. From germline, CDR1 is SGHTA and CDR2 FQGNSA. V lost 0 bases, J lost 6 bases, and 1 base stayed unmatched. This CDR3 has 15 amino acids. The CDR3 region is CASSLAGTGDEKLFF. The CDR3 DNA reads as TGTGCCAGCAGCTTAGCCGGGACAGGGGATGAAAAACTGTTTTTT.

Here the CDR3 DNA reads TGTGCCAGCAGCTTAGTAGGGACTAGCGGCTCTGGGGCCAACGTCCTGACTTTC. Protein product: CASSLVGTSGSGANVLTF. The chain is built from TRBV7-2 and TRBJ2-6; 11 bases fit TRBD2. This CDR3 comprises 18 residues. V was pared by 1 base and J by 0 bases, with 2 bases of the junction left unmatched. Germline CDR1 and CDR2: SGHTA and FQGNSA.

V usage is TRBV10-1 and J usage is TRBJ2-3, with a weak D call TRBD2 (6 bases). Per the germline V gene, CDR1 is WNHNN and CDR2 is SYGVQD (reference sequence). V was clipped by 2 bases and J by 0 bases, with 9 bases between them. CDR3 length: 15 amino acids. CDR3 DNA sequence: TGCGCCAGCAGTGAGATTGGGACTAGCACAGATACGCAGTATTTT. As protein: CASSEIGTSTDTQYF.

V usage is TRBV29-1 and J usage is TRBJ2-5; 9 bases agree with TRBD1. From germline, CDR1 is SQVTM and CDR2 ANQGSEA. This CDR3 is built from 13 residues. V was pared by 7 bases and J by 2 bases, with 5 bases of the junction left unmatched. The CDR3 is CSAQQGAQETQYF. CDR3 DNA sequence: TGCAGCGCCCAACAGGGGGCTCAAGAGACCCAGTACTTC.

The V call is TRBV29-1, the J call TRBJ2-7; TRBD1 agrees at 10 bases. Per the germline V gene, CDR1 is SQVTM and CDR2 is ANQGSEA. V lost 4 bases to trimming and J lost 6 bases; unmatched junction nucleotides: 6. The CDR3 contains 13 residues. CDR3 region: CSVVRQGAREQYF. In nucleotides, the CDR3 is TGCAGCGTTGTGAGACAGGGGGCGCGCGAGCAGTACTTC.

The chain recombines TRBV10-2 with TRBJ2-7, with 10 bases fitting TRBD1. Unmatched junction bases numbered 14, after V lost 8 bases and J lost 4 bases. The germline CDR1 and CDR2 sequences are WSHSY and SAAADI. This CDR3 has 16 residues. CDR3 coding DNA: TGCGCCAGCCTTCCGGGACAGGGGACCAGGACTTACGAGCAGTACTTC. It yields the protein CASLPGQGTRTYEQYF.

V usage is TRBV5-1 and J usage is TRBJ1-3, with unresolved D. Germline lookup yields CDR1 SGHRS and CDR2 YFSETQ. The length of the CDR3 is 13 residues. Trimming shortened V by 3 bases and J by 0 bases, and 4 bases separated the two germline ends. The CDR3 protein is CASSSVSGNTIYF. The CDR3, as DNA: TGCGCCAGCAGCTCAGTCTCTGGAAACACCATATATTTT.